This T cell receptor beta chain is from a study of PD-1 and CTLA-4 blockade in melanoma. Libraries were prepared by immunoSEQ multiplex PCR; TCRdb keeps only in-frame clonotypes and omits some of them. Of tens of thousands of clones listed, approximately 90% are singletons. CDR3 length equals 13 residues. CDR1 is MNHEY and CDR2 is SMNVEV in the germline V gene (reference sequence). Trimming removed 6 bases from V and 1 base from J, with 7 bases in between. The chain is built from TRBV27 and TRBJ1-5; TRBD1 might be the D (5 bases). Here the sequenced sample was CD8+ T cells from peripheral blood, taken from a patient given anti-PD-1 treatment. The sequence was collected from a human donor with melanoma. The CDR3 coding sequence is TGTGCCAGCAGCGAGGGGAGCAATCAGCCCCAGCATTTT. Residues: CASSEGSNQPQHF.